This T cell receptor beta chain was captured in a study of Tregs in tolerant kidney transplant recipients. The method was immunoSEQ multiplex PCR; TCRdb's version includes in-frame clones alone and lacks a portion of them. The sample yields tens of thousands of clones, around 90% seen once. The CDR3 is 15 amino acids. V trimming: 4 bases; J trimming: 5 bases; junction bases outside the gene matches: 7. Germline V gene lookup returns CDR1 SGHDT and CDR2 YYEEEE. This receptor was obtained from a human donor in good health. The J gene is TRBJ2-7, the V gene TRBV5-6, with TRBD2 identical over 12 bases. Sequencing was carried out using Tregs from blood. The CDR3 reads CASSDRLAGVNEQYF. The CDR3 DNA follows: TGTGCCAGCAGCGACAGACTAGCGGGAGTTAACGAGCAGTACTTC.